The T cell receptor (beta chain) under discussion was sequenced for a study of blood T cell repertoires in COVID-19. Study-level background: Whether acute or convalescent, the COVID-19 samples came from the United States, Italy and Spain.

Libraries were prepared by immunoSEQ multiplex PCR; TCRdb keeps only in-frame clonotypes and omits some of them. The data contain over 300,000 clones, approximately 82% of them singletons. Note on this clone: The same CDR3 also results from other DNA sequences found in this sample.

The clonotype originates from a woman aged 50 to 60 with acute or convalescent COVID-19. Sequencing was done on a sample of peripheral blood.

The CDR3 bases are TGTGCCAGCAGTCGGGACAGGGGGCAAGAGACCCAGTACTTC. Translated, it gives CASSRDRGQETQYF. The V gene is TRBV27, the J gene TRBJ2-5, with 11 positions matching TRBD1. This CDR3 comprises 14 residues. The germline V gene has CDR1 MNHEY and CDR2 SMNVEV (reference sequence). The ends lost 5 bases at V and 2 bases at J; junction bases unmatched: 1.